This entry lists 21 T cell receptor beta chains sequenced from one sample in a study of blood T cell repertoires in COVID-19. TCRdb's copy holds only in-frame clones and misses some; the assay was immunoSEQ multiplex PCR. The data contain approximately 180,000 clones, roughly 85% of them singletons. Sequenced material: peripheral blood. These receptors originate from a human donor with active or convalescent COVID-19. The donor label of this sample is uncertain.

The J gene is TRBJ1-2, the V gene TRBV29-1; tentatively, D is TRBD1 (5 bases). Germline loops: CDR1 SQVTM, CDR2 ANQGSEA. The CDR3 spans 15 residues. Trimming removed 3 bases from V and 3 bases from J, with 17 bases in between. The CDR3 DNA is TGCAGCGTTGAGCCCCGGGGGAATAAAGACTATGGCTACACCTTC. Translating it yields CSVEPRGNKDYGYTF.

The chain recombines TRBV27 with TRBJ2-1; D is undetermined. The length of the CDR3 is 12 residues. CDR1 and CDR2 from the germline V gene are MNHEY and SMNVEV (reference sequence). Trimming took off 5 bases at V and 6 bases at J, with 8 bases between the two ends. CDR3 bases: TGTGCCAGCAGTCTAACTTTCAATGAGCAGTTCTTC. Amino acids: CASSLTFNEQFF.

The chain employs TRBV6-5 and TRBJ2-2; a possible D gene is TRBD2 (5 bases). V was clipped by 7 bases and J by 1 base, with 7 bases between them. The CDR3 runs 13 residues. CDR1 is MNHEY, CDR2 SVGAGI, per germline. The CDR3 DNA sequence: TGTGCCAGCAAACGGGGGAACACCGGGGAGCTGTTTTTT. Protein sequence: CASKRGNTGELFF.

This chain joins TRBV18 and TRBJ1-5; D ambiguous. The germline V gene has CDR1 KGHSH and CDR2 LQKENI. The CDR3 is made up of 13 amino acids. Trimming removed 6 bases at V and 5 bases at J, with 11 bases between. CDR3 region: CASSAGGDQPQHF. CDR3 DNA: TGTGCCAGCTCGGCGGGTGGCGATCAGCCCCAGCATTTT.

The chain combines TRBV6-2 or TRBV6-3 with TRBJ2-7; TRBD2 matches at 9 bases. Germline V gene sequence: CDR1 MNHEY, CDR2 SVGEGT. V lost 4 bases and J lost 2; bases outside the gene matches: 6. CDR3 length equals 15 residues. CDR3 sequence (DNA): TGTGCCAGCAGTTCCTCGGGCGGGGGGGCCTACGAGCAGTACTTC. Protein sequence: CASSSSGGGAYEQYF.

The chain employs TRBV7-9 and TRBJ2-5, with a weak D call TRBD1 (6 bases). The germline gives CDR1 SEHNR, CDR2 FQNEAQ (reference sequence). The CDR3 totals 14 residues. Trimming stripped 5 bases from V and 6 bases from J, with 16 bases between. CDR3 nucleotides: TGTGCCAGCAGCCCAAGACAGGTCACGAAGACCCAGTACTTC. Residues: CASSPRQVTKTQYF.

This chain joins TRBV4-2 and TRBJ1-5; perhaps TRBD1 as D (6 bases). V was cut by 0 bases and J by 7 bases, with 13 bases left in between. The CDR3 totals 15 residues. Germline V lookup: CDR1 LGHNA, CDR2 YNFKEQ. This CDR3 is CASSQDGGQGQPQHF. DNA for the CDR3: TGTGCCAGCAGCCAAGACGGGGGGCAGGGACAGCCCCAGCATTTT.

The table lists this clone with a count of one. V usage is TRBV9 and J usage is TRBJ2-5, with D perhaps matching TRBD1 (5 bases). Trimming took off 0 bases at V and 4 bases at J, with 19 bases between the two ends. CDR1 SGDLS and CDR2 YYNGEE come from the germline V gene. The CDR3 length is 17 residues. The CDR3 sequence is CASSVGGWGARGETQYF. For the CDR3, the DNA is TGTGCCAGCAGCGTAGGGGGCTGGGGCGCTAGGGGAGAGACCCAGTACTTC.

This chain uses TRBV5-1 with TRBJ1-1; tentative D call: TRBD1 (5 bases). CDR1 is SGHRS and CDR2 is YFSETQ in the germline V gene. CDR3 size: 13 residues. Trimming removed 2 bases from V and 5 bases from J, with 10 bases in between. The CDR3 DNA reads TGCGCCAGCAGCTTACGGGGGAGGACTGAAGCTTTCTTT. This codes for CASSLRGRTEAFF.

This clone was recorded many times. The chain employs TRBV18 and TRBJ2-3; D gene unclear. V lost 3 bases and J 2 bases, leaving 3 bases between the germline ends. The CDR3 has 12 residues. Per the germline V gene, CDR1 is KGHSH and CDR2 is LQKENI. The CDR3 loop is CASSPNTDTQYF. Here the CDR3 DNA reads TGTGCCAGCTCACCTAACACAGATACGCAGTATTTT.

The V call is TRBV5-1, the J call TRBJ2-7; 8 nucleotides align to TRBD2. This CDR3 comprises 15 residues. CDR1 is SGHRS and CDR2 is YFSETQ in the germline V gene. Germline trimming cut 4 bases from V and 0 bases from J; bases unmatched to any gene: 6. This CDR3 is CASSPGTSISYEQYF. CDR3 coding DNA: TGCGCCAGCAGCCCCGGGACTAGTATCTCCTACGAGCAGTACTTC.

V gene TRBV2 combines with J gene TRBJ1-5, with D possibly matching TRBD1 (5 bases). CDR1 SNHLY and CDR2 FYNNEI come from the germline V gene. This CDR3 has 13 amino acids. V lost 8 bases, J lost 6 bases, and 14 bases lay in between. As DNA, the CDR3 is TGTGCCAGCGGTCAGGGCATCGGTCAGCCCCAGCATTTT. This gives the protein CASGQGIGQPQHF. The whole variable domain, filled in from reference TRBV2 and TRBJ1-5, reads EPEVTQTPSHQVTQMGQEVILRCVPISNHLYFYWYRQILGQKVEFLVSFYNNEISEKSEIFDDQFSVERPDGSNFTLKIRSTKLEDSAMYFCASGQGIGQPQHFGDGTRLSIL.

The chain has TRBV9 and TRBJ2-3; maybe TRBD1 (6 bases). Germline CDR1 is SGDLS and CDR2 is YYNGEE. CDR3 size: 14 residues. Deletions cut 4 bases from V and 2 bases from J, with 11 bases between. CDR3 loop: CASSFGQHTDTQYF. CDR3 DNA sequence: TGTGCCAGCAGCTTCGGACAGCACACAGATACGCAGTATTTT.

This chain uses TRBV7-2 with TRBJ2-7, with D possibly being TRBD1 (6 bases). Trimming cost V 2 bases and J 6 bases, with 17 bases left between them. CDR1 is SGHTA and CDR2 is FQGNSA in the germline V gene. CDR3 size: 15 residues. This chain's CDR3 is CASSLQGNLRAEQYF. CDR3 nucleotides: TGTGCCAGCAGCTTACAGGGGAACCTTCGGGCCGAGCAGTACTTC.

This clone appeared a single time. The chain joins TRBV9 to TRBJ1-5, with a weak D call TRBD1 (6 bases). The germline V gene encodes CDR1 SGDLS and CDR2 YYNGEE. This CDR3 has 13 amino acids. V lost 4 bases to trimming and J lost 15 bases, with 20 bases between them. DNA for the CDR3: TGTGCCAGCAGCCCAGAGACAGGACAGCCTCGGCATTTT. Residues: CASSPETGQPRHF.

The chain joins TRBV9 to TRBJ2-1; 7 nucleotides match TRBD2. Germline trimming cut 0 bases from V and 0 bases from J; bases unmatched to any gene: 6. This CDR3 is built from 17 residues. Germline CDR1 reads SGDLS; CDR2 reads YYNGEE. CDR3 nucleotides: TGTGCCAGCAGCGTAGTGGAAGCGGGAAGCTCCTACAATGAGCAGTTCTTC. Its protein is CASSVVEAGSSYNEQFF.

The rearrangement uses TRBV28 and TRBJ2-7; 7 bases are a match to TRBD1. The J segment lost 0 bases and the V segment lost 5 bases, leaving 10 bases of the junction unmatched. CDR1 MDHEN and CDR2 SYDVKM come from the germline V gene. This CDR3 has 16 amino acids. In DNA, the CDR3 is TGTGCCAGCAGTCTAGCAACGGGACAGATCTCCTACGAGCAGTACTTC. This sequence encodes CASSLATGQISYEQYF.

This sequence joins TRBV3-1 (or the pseudogene TRBV3-2) and TRBJ2-3; 11 positions agree with TRBD2. V shed 6 bases, J shed 0 bases, and the junction held 2 bases outside the gene matches. Per germline, CDR1 LGHDT and CDR2 YNNKEL (reference sequence). CDR3 length equals 15 residues. This CDR3 reads CASSPSGRSTDTQYF. The CDR3 nucleotides are TGTGCCAGCAGTCCTAGCGGGAGGAGCACAGATACGCAGTATTTT.

The CDR3 region has the DNA TGTGCCTGGAGTGTACCCCGGCAGGGCCGAGAGACCCAGTACTTC. It encodes CAWSVPRQGRETQYF. The V and J genes are TRBV30 and TRBJ2-5; D perhaps matches TRBD1 (5 bases). The CDR3 extends over 15 amino acids. V was trimmed by 0 bases and J by 4 bases, leaving 15 bases between them. Per germline, CDR1 GTSNPN and CDR2 SVGIG (reference sequence).

The chain links TRBV10-3 to TRBJ2-7, with 13 bases identical to TRBD2. This CDR3 is built from 13 residues. Germline assignment: CDR1 ENHRY and CDR2 SYGVKD. Trimming at V came to 11 bases and at J to 2 bases, leaving 3 bases not matched to a gene. CDR3 DNA: TGTGCCTCGGGGACTAGCGGGACCTACGAGCAGTACTTC. This sequence encodes CASGTSGTYEQYF.

This chain links TRBV15 with TRBJ2-7; a weak D match, TRBD1 (6 bases). The germline V gene encodes CDR1 LNHNV and CDR2 YYDKDF (reference sequence). CDR3 length equals 14 residues. V was shortened by 0 bases and J by 6 bases, with 12 bases between the two germline ends. CDR3 in DNA: TGTGCCACCAGCAGAGATTTGGGACACCTCGAGCAGTACTTC. Its protein is CATSRDLGHLEQYF.